The 12 T cell receptor beta chains presented below share a single source sample, sequenced in a study of PD-1 blockade in mismatch repair-deficient tumors. Assay: immunoSEQ multiplex PCR; the TCRdb copy retains only in-frame clones and omits some. Among approximately 79,000 clones listed, approximately 80% were seen once. The sample in question was peripheral blood, obtained 44 weeks after starting pembrolizumab. The receptors were gathered from an adult with mismatch repair-deficient cancer.

This chain uses TRBV29-1 with TRBJ2-3, with D perhaps matching TRBD1 or TRBD2 (5 bases each). From germline, CDR1 is SQVTM and CDR2 ANQGSEA. V shed 7 bases and J shed 3 bases, with 17 bases lying between them. The CDR3 is 14 amino acids. CDR3 in DNA: TGCAGCGCCCAGGGACGGGTGGTGACAGATACGCAGTATTTT. Translation: CSAQGRVVTDTQYF.

The chain combines TRBV27 with TRBJ2-7; D may be TRBD1 (5 bases). V was clipped by 2 bases and J by 8 bases, with 22 bases between them. The CDR3 has 16 residues. The germline V gene has CDR1 MNHEY and CDR2 SMNVEV (reference sequence). The CDR3 coding sequence is TGTGCCAGCAGTTTAGGGGCCGAGACGGCTCGCGTCCAGCAGTACTTC. It yields the protein CASSLGAETARVQQYF.

This clone occurred a few times. This chain connects TRBV19 to TRBJ1-4, with 9 bases identical to TRBD1. The CDR3 spans 13 residues. CDR1 LNHDA and CDR2 SQIVND come from the germline V gene (reference sequence). Trimming removed 5 bases from V and 8 bases from J; junction bases left unmatched: 3. The CDR3 loop reads CASSEGTGEKLFF. CDR3 sequence (DNA): TGTGCCAGTAGTGAGGGGACAGGGGAAAAACTGTTTTTT.

This clone was recorded only once. The V and J genes are TRBV7-3 and TRBJ2-3; no definite D call. Germline CDR1 and CDR2: SGHTA and FQGTGA. Trimming took off 1 base at V and 2 bases at J, with 7 bases between the two ends. The CDR3 consists of 14 residues. The CDR3 DNA sequence: TGTGCCAGCAGCTTAATGGGCAACACAGATACGCAGTATTTT. Amino acid sequence: CASSLMGNTDTQYF. Looking up the rest from reference TRBV7-3 and TRBJ2-3 gives the full variable domain: GAGVSQTPSNKVTEKGKYVELRCDPISGHTALYWYRQSLGQGPEFLIYFQGTGAADDSGLPNDRFFAVRPEGSVSTLKIQRTERGDSAVYLCASSLMGNTDTQYFGPGTRLTVL.

V is TRBV29-1 and J is TRBJ2-5, with D unclear. CDR1 and CDR2 (germline): SQVTM, ANQGSEA. With 4 bases removed from V and 6 bases from J, the gap between germline ends came to 18 bases. The CDR3 runs 14 residues. The CDR3 loop reads CSVAGSMFRQTQYF. The CDR3 coding sequence is TGCAGCGTTGCTGGGTCCATGTTCCGACAGACCCAGTACTTC.

J is TRBJ2-3 and V is TRBV6-4, with a tentative D call TRBD2 (6 bases). There are 14 residues in the CDR3. The V gene's germline CDR1 is MRHNA and CDR2 SNTAGT. The V end lost 4 bases, the J end lost 3 bases, and 11 bases lay between the germline ends. CDR3 sequence: CASSAGEYTDTQYF. For the CDR3, the DNA is TGTGCCAGCAGTGCGGGGGAATATACAGATACGCAGTATTTT.

The V and J genes are TRBV18 and TRBJ2-7, with TRBD2 matching over 9 bases. Looked up from germline, CDR1 is KGHSH and CDR2 is LQKENI. The junction had 9 bases not matched to a gene; V was cut back by 6 bases and J by 3 bases. The CDR3 spans 15 residues. This chain's CDR3 is CASSRASGMFYEQYF. For the CDR3, the DNA is TGTGCCAGCTCGCGAGCTAGCGGGATGTTCTACGAGCAGTACTTC.

The rearrangement joins TRBV19 to TRBJ2-2, with a tentative D call TRBD2 (6 bases). Trimming cost V 10 bases and J 1 base, with 13 bases left between them. Germline values: CDR1 LNHDA, CDR2 SQIVND (reference sequence). The CDR3 runs to 14 residues. CDR3 coding DNA: TGTGCCACCGCGGGACTCGTGAACACCGGGGAGCTGTTTTTT. It yields the protein CATAGLVNTGELFF.

V gene TRBV10-3 combines with J gene TRBJ2-1; D is possibly TRBD1 or TRBD2 (6 bases each). Trimming left V 7 bases short and J 0 bases short, with 16 bases between. The length of the CDR3 is 16 residues. The germline V gene encodes CDR1 ENHRY and CDR2 SYGVKD. The CDR3 DNA is TGTGCCATCATGACAGGACTGACTAGCTCCTACAATGAGCAGTTCTTC. Its protein product is CAIMTGLTSSYNEQFF.

This clone was observed at least ten times. The genes are TRBV9 and TRBJ1-1, with 7 bases that match TRBD1. Germline trimming cut 0 bases from V and 3 bases from J; bases unmatched to any gene: 17. CDR3 length: 19 amino acids. Looked up from germline, CDR1 is SGDLS and CDR2 is YYNGEE. The CDR3 here is CASSVGEYRDSPRDTEAFF. The CDR3 DNA reads as TGTGCCAGCAGCGTAGGAGAGTATCGGGACAGCCCGAGGGACACTGAAGCTTTCTTT.

The V and J genes are TRBV2 and TRBJ1-4; no clear D gene. The V end lost 4 bases, the J end lost 8 bases, and 14 bases lay between the germline ends. This CDR3 has 14 residues. In germline, CDR1 is SNHLY, CDR2 FYNNEI. This CDR3 reads CASSGLPFAEKLFF. The CDR3 bases are TGTGCCAGCAGTGGATTGCCGTTCGCCGAAAAACTGTTTTTT. Full variable domain (outside the CDR3, taken from reference TRBV2 and TRBJ1-4): EPEVTQTPSHQVTQMGQEVILRCVPISNHLYFYWYRQILGQKVEFLVSFYNNEISEKSEIFDDQFSVERPDGSNFTLKIRSTKLEDSAMYFCASSGLPFAEKLFFGSGTQLSVL.

This clone was found once. V gene TRBV5-1 combines with J gene TRBJ2-3; 10 bases map to TRBD1. Germline V gives CDR1 SGHRS, CDR2 YFSETQ. This CDR3 region has 15 residues. After removal of 4 bases from V and 3 bases from J, the junction contained 5 bases not matched to a gene. Written as DNA, the CDR3 is TGCGCCAGCAGCAACCGGGACAGGGGTACAGATACGCAGTATTTT. Protein product: CASSNRDRGTDTQYF.